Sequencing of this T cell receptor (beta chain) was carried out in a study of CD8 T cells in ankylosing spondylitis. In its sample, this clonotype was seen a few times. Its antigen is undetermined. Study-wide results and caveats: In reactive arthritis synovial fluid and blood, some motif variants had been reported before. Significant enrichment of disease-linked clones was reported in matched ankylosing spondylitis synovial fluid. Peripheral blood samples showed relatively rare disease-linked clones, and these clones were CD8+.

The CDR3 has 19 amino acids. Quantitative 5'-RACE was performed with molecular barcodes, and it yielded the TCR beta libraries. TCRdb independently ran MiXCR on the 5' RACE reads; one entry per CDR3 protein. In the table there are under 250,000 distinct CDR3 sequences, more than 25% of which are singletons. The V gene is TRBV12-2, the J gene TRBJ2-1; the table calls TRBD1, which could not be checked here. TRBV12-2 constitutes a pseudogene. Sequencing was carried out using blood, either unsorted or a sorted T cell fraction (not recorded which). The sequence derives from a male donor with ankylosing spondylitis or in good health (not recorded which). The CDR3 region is CASRLAPRPAGASYNEQFF. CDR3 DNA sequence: TGTGCAAGTCGCTTAGCTCCCCGGCCAGCGGGAGCCTCCTACAATGAGCAGTTCTTC.